The sequence of this T cell receptor beta chain was determined in a study of T cell repertoires in cytomegalovirus infection. Points from the study as a whole: Totalled public TCR beta family frequency picked out people who carried CMV plus the relevant HLA.

TCRdb reanalysed the reads using MiXCR and keeps one entry per CDR3 protein. The data show about a million distinct CDR3 sequences, more than 25% seen once. For this clonotype: Antigen: not known.

The V gene's germline CDR1 is SGHVS and CDR2 FNYEAQ. The V segment lost 5 bases and the J segment 7 bases; nucleotides outside the gene matches: 3. The CDR3 covers 13 residues. This TCR came from a human donor in good health (CMV status not recorded). Some clones in this sample may be carry-over from other donors' samples. This rearrangement joins TRBV7-6 to TRBJ2-1, with 9 bases aligning to TRBD1. Sequenced material: cultured CD8+ T cells from PBMCs, taken from culture after CMV antigen stimulation. The CDR3 sequence is CASSPGTGNEQFF. The CDR3 nucleotides are TGTGCCAGCAGCCCGGGGACAGGGAATGAGCAGTTCTTC.